This T cell receptor (beta chain) was found in a study of control samples from healthy donors and cancer patients. V lost 2 bases to trimming and J lost 0 bases, with 18 bases between them. CDR3 length: 19 residues. Per germline, CDR1 SGHRS and CDR2 YFSETQ. Sequencing was performed with immunoSEQ multiplex PCR; in TCRdb, only in-frame clones are kept and a portion is missing. The repertoire holds around 120,000 clones, with 85% to 90% as singletons. The chain joins TRBV5-1 to TRBJ2-6; no definite D call. Sequenced material: PBMCs. The source of this sequence is a woman between 45 and 65 years old with colorectal cancer. The CDR3 DNA reads TGCGCCAGCAGCTTCGGTTTCTCAACCCCCAACTCTGGGGCCAACGTCCTGACTTTC. It encodes CASSFGFSTPNSGANVLTF.